The source of this T cell receptor beta chain is a study of response to subunit inactivated influenza vaccine. Findings and limits, study-wide: Only a handful of new T cells, the authors suggested, are recruited with each seasonal influenza vaccination.

TCRdb fed the RT-PCR reads into MiXCR, producing one record per CDR3 protein. Here the sample spans around 540,000 distinct CDR3 sequences, about 10% being singletons. In germline, CDR1 is LNHDA, CDR2 SQIVND (reference sequence). This CDR3 spans 16 amino acids. The germline V and J ends were trimmed by 1 base and 3 bases, with 15 bases remaining between them. This clonotype was detected only a few times. The antigen remains unidentified. The sequence derives from a man aged 45-65 years who received an inactivated influenza vaccine. V usage is TRBV19 and J usage is TRBJ1-2, with unresolved D. The sample consisted of PBMCs from blood, taken on the day of vaccination. The CDR3 nucleotides are TGTGCCAGTAGTATAGGACCCCTCATCGCGGACTATGGCTACACCTTC. Residues: CASSIGPLIADYGYTF.